The 3 T cell receptor beta chains reported below all come from one sample, sequenced in a study of shared clonotypes between healthy human individuals. Naive-designated CD8 cells lacked CD45RO, were positively enriched for CCR7, and omitted terminally differentiated effector memory CD45RA+ cells. Using immunoSEQ multiplex PCR, the repertoire was profiled, and TCRdb retains in-frame clones only, with some absent. The data contain over 2,000,000 clones, roughly 95% of them seen just once; the ten biggest clones take up about 1.7%. Sequencing input: naive CD8+ T cells from PBMCs. Source of these receptors: a man between 18 and 29 years old in good health. Some clones in this sample may be carry-over from other donors' samples.

In its sample, this clone was seen once. Different DNA sequences within this sample yield the same CDR3. The rearrangement uses TRBV18 and TRBJ2-3; D is uncertain. This CDR3 comprises 12 residues. V lost 3 bases and J lost 0, with 1 base in between. Germline assignment: CDR1 KGHSH and CDR2 LQKENI. DNA of the CDR3: TGTGCCAGCTCACCTAGCACAGATACGCAGTATTTT. Residues: CASSPSTDTQYF.

J is TRBJ2-1 and V is TRBV5-6; the match to TRBD2 covers 7 bases. Germline loops: CDR1 SGHDT, CDR2 YYEEEE. The CDR3 is 15 amino acids. The V segment lost 1 base and the J segment 3 bases; nucleotides outside the gene matches: 4. CDR3 nucleotides: TGTGCCAGCAGCTTGAGTAGCGGGTACTACAATGAGCAGTTCTTC. The encoded protein is CASSLSSGYYNEQFF.

The rearrangement uses TRBV9 and TRBJ2-2; 9 positions agree with TRBD2. J lost 4 bases, V lost 1 base, and 17 bases had no gene match. Germline V gene sequence: CDR1 SGDLS, CDR2 YYNGEE. This CDR3 region has 20 residues. The CDR3 bases are TGTGCCAGCAGCGTAACATACGGACTAGCGCGACCCGACTTCACCGGGGAGCTGTTTTTT. Translation gives CASSVTYGLARPDFTGELFF.